The 19 T cell receptor beta chains listed next were all sequenced from one sample in a study of blood T cell repertoires in COVID-19. Sequenced by immunoSEQ multiplex PCR; TCRdb stores in-frame clones only, minus some. The profile covers 250,000 to 300,000 clones, with roughly 80% appearing a single time and approximately 4.3% taken by the ten largest. The material sequenced was PBMCs or T cells enriched from blood (not recorded which). These receptors were collected from a man aged 25-40 years with acute COVID-19.

In its sample, this clone was seen a few times. The chain couples TRBV6-1 to TRBJ2-1; possibly TRBD2 for D (5 bases). CDR3 length equals 14 residues. Trimming removed 3 bases at V and 4 bases at J, with 10 bases between. CDR1 MNHNS and CDR2 SASEGT come from the germline V gene. The CDR3 DNA reads TGTGCCAGCAGTGATTTTGGCGGGTACAATGAGCAGTTCTTC. As protein: CASSDFGGYNEQFF.

This clone was seen a few times. The CDR3 DNA is TGTGCTAGTGACATGTATCCCGGGACAGGGAACTATGGCTACACCTTC. Protein: CASDMYPGTGNYGYTF. The chain joins TRBV12-5 to TRBJ1-2; 9 positions match TRBD1. Germline CDR1 reads LGHNT; CDR2 reads FRNRAP. The J segment lost 2 bases and the V segment lost 7 bases, leaving 11 bases of the junction unmatched. CDR3 length equals 16 residues.

The rearrangement links TRBV5-1 to TRBJ1-5; no clear D. The germline V and J ends were trimmed by 4 bases and 4 bases, with 12 bases remaining between them. This CDR3 has 14 amino acids. Germline loops: CDR1 SGHRS, CDR2 YFSETQ. The CDR3: CASSHDGVNQPQHF. DNA of the CDR3: TGCGCCAGCAGCCATGACGGAGTAAATCAGCCCCAGCATTTT.

The chain combines TRBV4-1 with TRBJ2-7; D call uncertain. Germline V gene lookup returns CDR1 MGHRA and CDR2 YSYEKL. The V end lost 1 base, the J end lost 4 bases, and 11 bases lay between the germline ends. The CDR3 totals 14 residues. CDR3 nucleotide sequence: TGCGCCAGCAGCCAAGGGTTTCCGGGTTACGAGCAGTACGTC. It is translated as CASSQGFPGYEQYV.

V is TRBV6-5 and J is TRBJ1-5; no definite D call. This CDR3 has 13 amino acids. The V gene lost 6 bases and the J gene lost 5 bases, with 11 bases spanning the gap. Germline V gene sequence: CDR1 MNHEY, CDR2 SVGAGI. The CDR3 sequence: CASRPTFDQPQHF. CDR3 in DNA: TGTGCCAGCAGACCCACATTCGATCAGCCCCAGCATTTT.

Remarks on this clone: At one end, the junction sequence differs from germline, possibly due to a read error. The genes are TRBV7-9 and TRBJ1-3; tentative D call: TRBD1 (5 bases). The CDR3 has 11 residues. The germline CDR1 and CDR2 sequences are SEHNR and FQNEAQ (reference sequence). CDR3 sequence: CASSLWDFGNF. As DNA, the CDR3 is TGTGCCAGCAGCCTATGGGACTTCGGAAATTTT.

This clone was seen once. The chain is built from TRBV7-2 and TRBJ1-3; D gene ambiguous. CDR1 SGHTA and CDR2 FQGNSA come from the germline V gene. This CDR3 is 15 amino acids long. V lost 0 bases, J lost 0 bases, and 6 bases lay in between. Here the CDR3 DNA reads TGTGCCAGCAGCTTAGCGGCTGGCTCTGGAAACACCATATATTTT. Translating it yields CASSLAAGSGNTIYF.

This rearrangement joins TRBV5-5 to TRBJ1-5; 8 bases line up with TRBD1. Germline-derived CDR1 and CDR2 are SGHKS and YYEKEE (reference sequence). The CDR3 is 15 residues long. Unmatched junction bases numbered 9, after V lost 4 bases and J lost 6 bases. In nucleotides, the CDR3 is TGTGCCAGCAGCCTCGGACAGGGAGTAGGTCAGCCCCAGCATTTT. It translates to CASSLGQGVGQPQHF.

The chain carries TRBV7-2 and TRBJ2-1, with 11 bases identical to TRBD2. CDR3 length: 14 residues. V lost 5 bases and J lost 7; bases outside the gene matches: 4. CDR1 and CDR2 from the germline V gene are SGHTA and FQGNSA. CDR3 sequence reads: CASSHSGRANEQFF. The DNA for the CDR3 is TGTGCCAGCAGCCATAGCGGGAGGGCAAATGAGCAGTTCTTC.

V gene TRBV18 combines with J gene TRBJ2-1; 9 nucleotides match TRBD1. Germline V gene sequence: CDR1 KGHSH, CDR2 LQKENI. This CDR3 has 16 amino acids. V was pared by 4 bases and J by 0 bases, with 4 bases of the junction left unmatched. The chain's CDR3 is CASSRLTGGSYNEQFF. CDR3 nucleotide sequence: TGTGCCAGCTCACGACTGACAGGGGGCTCCTACAATGAGCAGTTCTTC.

There are a few counts of this clone. The chain is built from TRBV24-1 and TRBJ1-2; maybe TRBD1 (5 bases). This CDR3 is 16 amino acids long. The V end was cut by 4 bases, the J end by 2 bases, with 16 bases between. Germline V CDR1 and CDR2: KGHDR, SFDVKD. The CDR3 coding sequence is TGTGCCACCAGTGACTCACGCCGGGGGGGGAACTATGGCTACACCTTC. Protein: CATSDSRRGGNYGYTF.

This clone is a singleton in its sample. V gene TRBV6-5 combines with J gene TRBJ1-1; 9 bases map to TRBD1. V shed 7 bases and J 4 bases; nucleotides not matched to a gene: 7. The CDR3 runs to 14 residues. The germline CDR1 and CDR2 sequences are MNHEY and SVGAGI. CDR3 sequence (DNA): TGTGCCAGCAAATCTACAGGGGGCGGCACTGAAGCTTTCTTT. Encoded protein: CASKSTGGGTEAFF.

The chain couples TRBV5-1 to TRBJ1-4; D is perhaps TRBD1 (5 bases). The CDR3 covers 16 residues. Trimming left V 0 bases short and J 8 bases short, with 17 bases between. Germline V gene lookup returns CDR1 SGHRS and CDR2 YFSETQ. The chain's CDR3 is CASSLAEVGPGEKLFF. DNA of the CDR3: TGCGCCAGCAGCTTGGCCGAAGTGGGGCCAGGGGAAAAACTGTTTTTT.

With regard to this clone: A much larger clone lies one base from this, so it may be a read error. The identical CDR3 is also encoded by other nucleotide sequences in the sample. The rearrangement joins TRBV5-1 to TRBJ1-1, with D perhaps TRBD1 (5 bases). The germline CDR1 and CDR2 sequences are SGHRS and YFSETQ. With 4 bases removed from V and 3 bases from J, the gap between germline ends came to 7 bases. The CDR3 totals 12 residues. The DNA of the CDR3 is TGCGCCAGCAGCCAGGGCCACACTGAAGCTTTCTTT. It specifies CASSQGHTEAFF.

The chain is built from TRBV3-1 (or the pseudogene TRBV3-2) and TRBJ1-2; no definite D call. Germline-derived CDR1 and CDR2 are LGHDT and YNNKEL (reference sequence). V dropped 4 bases and J dropped 4 bases, with 13 bases sitting between them. This CDR3 contains 14 residues. CDR3 in amino acids: CASSLLDGSYGYTF. CDR3 DNA sequence: TGTGCCAGCAGCCTTCTGGACGGGAGCTATGGCTACACCTTC.

The genes are TRBV14 and TRBJ2-1; TRBD1 aligns across 9 bases. V shed 7 bases, J shed 7 bases, and the junction held 11 bases outside the gene matches. There are 15 residues in the CDR3. From germline, CDR1 is SGHDN and CDR2 FVKESK. The CDR3 DNA reads as TGTGCCAGCACCGAGAACAGGGGGCGGGAAAATGAGCAGTTCTTC. This gives the protein CASTENRGRENEQFF.

This clone was found once. V is TRBV28 and J is TRBJ1-5; D is unclear. V lost 8 bases and J lost 6, with 20 bases in between. Germline V CDR1 and CDR2: MDHEN, SYDVKM. The CDR3 length is 15 residues. The CDR3 DNA sequence: TGTGCCAGCCCTCCTACCCCCGGTAGCCCTCAGCCCCAGCATTTT. The encoded protein is CASPPTPGSPQPQHF.

The rearrangement links TRBV11-2 to TRBJ1-4; D remains unclear. The CDR3 is 12 residues long. Germline V CDR1 and CDR2: SGHAT, FQNNGV. Trimming cost V 5 bases and J 12 bases, with 13 bases left between them. This chain's CDR3 is CASSLSAGELFF. The CDR3 bases are TGTGCCAGCAGCCTTTCGGCGGGCGAACTGTTTTTT.

V and J are TRBV23-1 and TRBJ1-3, with TRBD1 as a possible D gene (5 bases). TRBV23-1 is reported as an ORF; its role is uncertain. V lost 7 bases, J lost 1 base, and 23 bases lay in between. The CDR3 sequence is 18 residues long. CDR3 DNA: TGCGCCAGCAAACGAAACCCATGGCGGGGGAAATCTGGAAACACCATATATTTT. Translation gives CASKRNPWRGKSGNTIYF.